This T cell receptor beta chain is drawn from a study of identical twins. Study results and caveats: Alpha sequences out of frame and shared by twins had excess low generation probability. Findings depended on cross-sectional statistics rather than tracking the same donors. Zero-insertion analyses might be partly confounded by invariant T cells like MAIT and iNKT.

At least ten counts were recorded for this clonotype. Its antigen is not known. The V gene's germline CDR1 is MDHEN and CDR2 SYDVKM. The ends were cut back, 4 bases at V and 0 bases at J, with 24 bases in the middle. This CDR3 has 19 amino acids. One entry per CDR3 protein results from TCRdb running MiXCR on the 5' RACE reads. The repertoire includes roughly 690,000 distinct CDR3 sequences, approximately 6.1% of them detected once, and 1.5% to 2% sits in the top ten. The chain joins TRBV28 to TRBJ2-5; possibly TRBD1 for D (6 bases). The sequenced sample was naive T cells sorted from blood. This TCR was recovered from a man between 18 and 29 years old in good health. The CDR3 DNA reads as TGTGCCAGCAGTTCCCTACAGGGTAGGGGCACTAATTACCAAGAGACCCAGTACTTC. Amino acids: CASSSLQGRGTNYQETQYF.